These 24 T cell receptor beta chains came from one sample sequenced in a study of blood T cell repertoires in COVID-19. Produced via immunoSEQ multiplex PCR; TCRdb's table is partial and in-frame only. The sample consists of about 210,000 clones, about 83% of them appearing once. Sequenced: peripheral blood. The source of these receptors is a woman between 35 and 50 years old with active or convalescent COVID-19.

The V gene is TRBV21-1, the J gene TRBJ2-5; TRBD1 was called by the table and not checked on the DNA. TRBV21-1 is a documented pseudogene. The CDR3 has 14 residues. CDR3 loop: CASIRQGTQETQYF. The CDR3 nucleotides read TGTGCCAGCATCCGGCAGGGAACCCAAGAGACCCAGTACTTC.

The rearrangement uses TRBV4-1 and TRBJ2-1, with 9 bases that match TRBD2. Germline CDR1 MGHRA, CDR2 YSYEKL. With V trimmed by 0 bases and J by 3 bases, 3 bases remained unmatched. The CDR3 totals 16 residues. The CDR3 loop is CASSQDRAGGYNEQFF. The CDR3 coding sequence is TGCGCCAGCAGCCAAGACAGAGCGGGAGGCTACAATGAGCAGTTCTTC.

The chain links TRBV7-8 to TRBJ1-2; 9 bases map to TRBD1. J gave up 4 bases and V 6 bases, and 18 bases lay outside the gene matches. CDR3 length equals 18 residues. From germline, CDR1 is SGHVS and CDR2 FQNEAQ. The CDR3 reads CASSHAGGQGGSGYGYTF. As DNA, the CDR3 is TGTGCCAGCAGTCATGCGGGGGGACAGGGAGGGTCAGGCTATGGCTACACCTTC.

This rearrangement joins TRBV7-9 to TRBJ1-5; the D gene is possibly TRBD1 (6 bases). From germline, CDR1 is SEHNR and CDR2 FQNEAQ (reference sequence). The CDR3 has 16 residues. V was pared by 5 bases and J by 4 bases, with 18 bases between. CDR3 sequence reads: CASSPIGQLRNQPQHF. CDR3 DNA sequence: TGTGCCAGCAGCCCGATAGGACAGTTACGGAATCAGCCCCAGCATTTT.

This chain connects TRBV25-1 to TRBJ2-1; 8 nucleotides line up with TRBD1. The length of the CDR3 is 16 residues. J gave up 8 bases and V 2 bases, and 11 bases lay outside the gene matches. The V gene's germline CDR1 is MGHDK and CDR2 SYGVNS. The CDR3, as DNA: TGTGCCAGCAGTGAAGACGCGAACAGGGGGTGGGATGAGCAGTTCTTC. This gives the protein CASSEDANRGWDEQFF.

The genes are TRBV10-3 and TRBJ1-1; D unclear. V was trimmed by 0 bases and J by 4 bases, leaving 9 bases between them. This CDR3 has 14 amino acids. CDR1 and CDR2 (germline): ENHRY, SYGVKD. The CDR3 DNA reads as TGTGCCATCAGTGAGTCCTTAGGAGGCACTGAAGCTTTCTTT. This codes for CAISESLGGTEAFF.

V and J are TRBV19 and TRBJ2-5; weak D call: TRBD2 (6 bases). This CDR3 is built from 16 residues. V dropped 3 bases and J dropped 0 bases, with 14 bases sitting between them. Germline values: CDR1 LNHDA, CDR2 SQIVND (reference sequence). CDR3 sequence reads: CASSIWGERDQETQYF. The CDR3, as DNA: TGTGCCAGTAGTATCTGGGGGGAGAGAGACCAAGAGACCCAGTACTTC. Combining the CDR3 with reference TRBV19 and TRBJ2-5 gives the whole variable domain DGGITQSPKYLFRKEGQNVTLSCEQNLNHDAMYWYRQDPGQGLRLIYYSQIVNDFQKGDIAEGYSVSREKKESFPLTVTSAQKNPTAFYLCASSIWGERDQETQYFGPGTRLLVL.

V is TRBV7-9 and J is TRBJ2-7; 8 bases agree with TRBD1. Germline CDR1 SEHNR, CDR2 FQNEAQ (reference sequence). V trimming: 5 bases; J trimming: 4 bases; junction bases outside the gene matches: 22. CDR3 size: 19 residues. Written as DNA, the CDR3 is TGTGCCAGCAGCCACGAGGACAGGGTGGATCGGTCTTTGTGGTACGAGCAGTACTTC. As protein: CASSHEDRVDRSLWYEQYF.

This rearrangement joins TRBV28 to TRBJ1-2, with D possibly TRBD1 on 5 matching bases. V lost 3 bases, J lost 3 bases, and 8 bases lay in between. Germline CDR1 MDHEN, CDR2 SYDVKM. CDR3 size: 13 residues. The CDR3 nucleotides read TGTGCCAGCAGTTTGTACAGGTACTATGGCTACACCTTC. It codes for CASSLYRYYGYTF.

V and J are TRBV10-3 and TRBJ2-1, with D perhaps TRBD1 (5 bases). Trimming took 9 bases from V and 0 from J, leaving 18 bases between them. The germline gives CDR1 ENHRY, CDR2 SYGVKD. The CDR3 extends over 16 amino acids. CDR3 nucleotides: TGTGCCATAGCAGACAGACGGGCAAGCTCCTACAATGAGCAGTTCTTC. Amino acid sequence: CAIADRRASSYNEQFF.

This clone was found a few times. The rearrangement joins TRBV27 to TRBJ1-1, with 8 bases lining up with TRBD1. After removal of 5 bases from V and 4 bases from J, the junction contained 9 bases not matched to a gene. Germline values: CDR1 MNHEY, CDR2 SMNVEV (reference sequence). The CDR3 has 15 amino acids. Here the CDR3 reads CASSPWTGMGTEAFF. The CDR3 DNA reads TGTGCCAGCAGTCCTTGGACAGGGATGGGCACTGAAGCTTTCTTT.

The chain recombines TRBV4-3 with TRBJ1-2; D is unresolved. CDR3 length equals 14 residues. Germline CDR1 and CDR2: LGHNA and YSLEER. V was clipped by 2 bases and J by 6 bases, with 13 bases between them. DNA for the CDR3: TGCGCCAGCAGCCAACCCGAGGTAGGCGATGGCTACACCTTC. Protein product: CASSQPEVGDGYTF.

The chain recombines TRBV19 with TRBJ2-7, with 14 bases aligning to TRBD2. The CDR3 has 15 amino acids. The V gene's germline CDR1 is LNHDA and CDR2 SQIVND (reference sequence). The junction had 2 bases not matched to a gene; V was cut back by 7 bases and J by 0 bases. The CDR3 sequence: CASIGTSGSSYEQYF. The CDR3 DNA reads TGTGCCAGTATAGGGACTAGCGGGAGCTCCTACGAGCAGTACTTC.

V is TRBV6-5 and J is TRBJ2-7, with TRBD1 identical over 11 bases. Germline CDR1 and CDR2: MNHEY and SVGAGI. This CDR3 has 15 residues. V gave up 7 bases and J gave up 3 bases; unmatched junction bases: 8. CDR3 bases: TGTGCCAGCATTGCAAGGACAGGGGGCGACTACGAGCAGTACTTC. Its translation: CASIARTGGDYEQYF.

V is TRBV30 and J is TRBJ1-5; maybe TRBD1 (5 bases). The CDR3 covers 12 residues. CDR1 and CDR2 (germline): GTSNPN, SVGIG (reference sequence). The CDR3 DNA sequence: TGTGCTGGGGGAGAGGGAGGACAGCCCCAGCATTTT. This gives the protein CAGGEGGQPQHF.

V usage is TRBV27 and J usage is TRBJ2-5; D is unresolved. The V and J ends lost 5 bases and 6 bases respectively, with 13 bases between them. The CDR3 totals 13 residues. The germline gives CDR1 MNHEY, CDR2 SMNVEV (reference sequence). CDR3 bases: TGTGCCAGCAGTCCCGGGTTTTCGAAGACCCAGTACTTC. This gives the protein CASSPGFSKTQYF.

This chain connects TRBV24-1 to TRBJ1-2; 8 positions match TRBD1. CDR1 is KGHDR, CDR2 SFDVKD, per germline. This CDR3 is built from 16 residues. The junction had 9 bases not matched to a gene; V was cut back by 6 bases and J by 1 base. CDR3 sequence (DNA): TGTGCCACCAGTTATTCAGGGGGCGACCGTAACTATGGCTACACCTTC. Amino acids: CATSYSGGDRNYGYTF.

The rearrangement links TRBV27 to TRBJ1-1; 11 nucleotides match TRBD1. Looked up from germline, CDR1 is MNHEY and CDR2 is SMNVEV (reference sequence). V trimming: 4 bases; J trimming: 4 bases; junction bases outside the gene matches: 14. The CDR3 contains 18 residues. The DNA of the CDR3 is TGTGCCAGCAGTTCGTTTCGACCCGGGACAGGGGGGACCACTGAAGCTTTCTTT. Protein: CASSSFRPGTGGTTEAFF.

The chain couples TRBV28 to TRBJ1-2; 9 positions match TRBD1. The CDR3 totals 15 residues. Germline CDR1 and CDR2: MDHEN and SYDVKM. Losses at the gene ends were 3 bases for V and 6 bases for J; bases not matched to a gene: 8. CDR3 in amino acids: CASSLGDRDYNGYTF. The CDR3 region has the DNA TGTGCCAGCAGTTTGGGGGACAGGGATTACAATGGCTACACCTTC.

The J gene is TRBJ1-2, the V gene TRBV11-3; 9 bases map to TRBD1. V shed 5 bases and J 8 bases; nucleotides not matched to a gene: 9. Germline CDR1 and CDR2: SGHNT and YENEEA. The CDR3 sequence is 14 residues long. CDR3 region: CASSSSRQGGGYTF. The CDR3 bases are TGTGCCAGCAGCAGTTCGAGACAGGGGGGCGGCTACACCTTC.

This clone was found once. The genes are TRBV5-1 and TRBJ1-6; D perhaps matches TRBD1 (5 bases). Germline V gives CDR1 SGHRS, CDR2 YFSETQ. The CDR3 is 15 residues long. The ends were cut back, 0 bases at V and 8 bases at J, with 12 bases in the middle. The CDR3 nucleotides are TGCGCCAGCAGCTTGGCCCCGACAGAATATTCACCCCTCCACTTT. This sequence encodes CASSLAPTEYSPLHF.

The chain employs TRBV7-3 and TRBJ2-5, with D perhaps matching TRBD1 (5 bases). The V end lost 1 base, the J end lost 1 base, and 10 bases lay between the germline ends. CDR1 and CDR2 (germline): SGHTA, FQGTGA. This CDR3 comprises 15 residues. The CDR3 loop is CASSLRQGTQETQYF. CDR3 in DNA: TGTGCCAGCAGCTTAAGGCAGGGAACCCAAGAGACCCAGTACTTC.

The genes are TRBV5-1 and TRBJ2-3, with D perhaps matching TRBD1 (6 bases). The ends were cut back, 4 bases at V and 2 bases at J, with 20 bases in the middle. From germline, CDR1 is SGHRS and CDR2 YFSETQ. This CDR3 region has 17 residues. CDR3 bases: TGCGCCAGCAGCCCCAGCGTTCGGACAGACTACACAGATACGCAGTATTTT. This codes for CASSPSVRTDYTDTQYF.

The V and J genes are TRBV18 and TRBJ1-2, with unresolved D. The CDR3 covers 13 residues. The germline V and J ends were trimmed by 2 bases and 6 bases, with 10 bases remaining between them. CDR1 KGHSH and CDR2 LQKENI come from the germline V gene. Here the CDR3 reads CASSPSPLDGYTF. CDR3 sequence (DNA): TGTGCCAGCTCACCATCCCCCCTAGATGGCTACACCTTC. Full variable domain (missing parts from reference TRBV18 and TRBJ1-2): NAGVMQNPRHLVRRRGQEARLRCSPMKGHSHVYWYRQLPEEGLKFMVYLQKENIIDESGMPKERFSAEFPKEGPSILRIQQVVRGDSAAYFCASSPSPLDGYTFGSGTRLTVV.